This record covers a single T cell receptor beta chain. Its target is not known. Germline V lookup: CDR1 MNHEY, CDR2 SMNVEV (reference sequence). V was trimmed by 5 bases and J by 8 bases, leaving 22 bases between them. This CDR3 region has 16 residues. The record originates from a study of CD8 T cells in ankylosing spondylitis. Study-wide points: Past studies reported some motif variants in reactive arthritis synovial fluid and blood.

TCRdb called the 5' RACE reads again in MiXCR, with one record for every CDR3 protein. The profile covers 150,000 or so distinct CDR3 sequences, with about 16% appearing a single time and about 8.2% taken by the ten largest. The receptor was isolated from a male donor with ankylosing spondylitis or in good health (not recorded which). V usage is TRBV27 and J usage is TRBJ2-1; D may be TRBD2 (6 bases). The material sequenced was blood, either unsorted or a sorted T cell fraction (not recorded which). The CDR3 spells CASSRPWAGRVDEQFF. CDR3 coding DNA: TGTGCCAGCAGTCGCCCCTGGGCGGGAAGAGTCGATGAGCAGTTCTTC.